These 22 T cell receptor beta chains originate from one sample sequenced in a study of T cell repertoires in cytomegalovirus infection. TCRdb reprocessed the reads with MiXCR, giving one entry per CDR3 protein. The sample records around 440,000 distinct CDR3 sequences, approximately 11% being singletons. Material: PBMCs. The receptors derive from a human donor in good health (CMV status not recorded). Some clones in this sample may be carry-over from other donors' samples.

This clonotype was recorded at least ten times. The chain uses TRBV10-3 and TRBJ1-1; 7 bases agree with TRBD1. V shed 6 bases and J 1 base; nucleotides not matched to a gene: 2. The CDR3 runs to 13 residues. Looked up from germline, CDR1 is ENHRY and CDR2 is SYGVKD. The CDR3 region is CAIRGQTNTEAFF. The DNA for the CDR3 is TGTGCCATCAGGGGACAGACGAACACTGAAGCTTTCTTT.

This clonotype was counted ten times or more. The chain is built from TRBV5-4 and TRBJ2-3, with a possible D match to TRBD2 (5 bases). The germline V gene has CDR1 SGHNT and CDR2 YYREEE (reference sequence). Trimming removed 1 base from V and 2 bases from J, with 14 bases in between. This CDR3 region has 16 residues. In DNA form, the CDR3 reads TGTGCCAGCAGCTTGAGTCCGGGAACGGTCACAGATACGCAGTATTTT. Its protein product is CASSLSPGTVTDTQYF. Variable domain in full (rest from reference TRBV5-4 and TRBJ2-3): ETGVTQSPTHLIKTRGQQVTLRCSSQSGHNTVSWYQQALGQGPQFIFQYYREEENGRGNFPPRFSGLQFPNYSSELNVNALELDDSALYLCASSLSPGTVTDTQYFGPGTRLTVL.

Ten or more counts support this clonotype. V is TRBV12-3 or TRBV12-4 and J is TRBJ2-3; 7 nucleotides match TRBD1. This CDR3 is 15 amino acids long. Trimming at V came to 5 bases and at J to 5 bases, leaving 10 bases not matched to a gene. The CDR3 loop reads CASSIGTANGDTQYF. CDR3 nucleotides: TGTGCCAGCAGTATCGGGACAGCCAACGGAGATACGCAGTATTTT.

This clonotype came up many times. The chain links TRBV7-9 to TRBJ2-5; 8 nucleotides match TRBD2. The CDR3 runs 17 residues. CDR1 is SEHNR, CDR2 FQNEAQ, per germline (reference sequence). J gave up 2 bases and V 1 base, and 9 bases lay outside the gene matches. CDR3 in amino acids: CASSLEAGGSIQETQYF. CDR3 nucleotide sequence: TGTGCCAGCAGCTTAGAGGCGGGAGGTTCAATTCAAGAGACCCAGTACTTC. The whole variable domain, remainder taken from reference TRBV7-9 and TRBJ2-5, is DTGVSQNPRHKITKRGQNVTFRCDPISEHNRLYWYRQTLGQGPEFLTYFQNEAQLEKSRLLSDRFSAERPKGSFSTLEIQRTEQGDSAMYLCASSLEAGGSIQETQYFGPGTRLLVL.

The sample holds many counts of this clonotype. The chain carries TRBV5-4 and TRBJ2-7, with 8 bases identical to TRBD2. V was clipped by 2 bases and J by 0 bases; unmatched bases: 4. Germline CDR1 and CDR2: SGHNT and YYREEE (reference sequence). CDR3 length: 15 residues. CDR3 loop: CASSFKRESSYEQYF. CDR3 DNA sequence: TGTGCCAGCAGCTTTAAGCGGGAGAGCTCCTACGAGCAGTACTTC.

This clonotype has more than one count but fewer than ten. The rearrangement joins TRBV3-1 to TRBJ2-5; D is undetermined. The CDR3 contains 16 residues. V was shortened by 4 bases and J by 2 bases, with 17 bases between the two germline ends. Germline values: CDR1 LGHDT, CDR2 YNNKEL (reference sequence). This chain's CDR3 is CASSLLRPDLQETQYF. The CDR3 DNA sequence: TGTGCCAGCAGCCTTCTCCGCCCAGACCTTCAAGAGACCCAGTACTTC.

The rearrangement joins TRBV6-5 to TRBJ2-5, with 9 nucleotides matching TRBD1. The germline CDR1 and CDR2 sequences are MNHEY and SVGAGI. This CDR3 comprises 16 residues. With V trimmed by 0 bases and J by 5 bases, 7 bases remained unmatched. CDR3 DNA sequence: TGTGCCAGCAGTTACTCATCCGGGACAGGGTGGGAGACCCAGTACTTC. This translates into CASSYSSGTGWETQYF.

This clonotype occurred a few times. The V gene is TRBV15, the J gene TRBJ1-1; no reliable D call. The germline V gene encodes CDR1 LNHNV and CDR2 YYDKDF (reference sequence). V lost 5 bases and J lost 1, with 11 bases in between. The CDR3 totals 14 residues. In nucleotides, the CDR3 is TGTGCCACCAGCCCCGGTGGCGAGAACACTGAAGCTTTCTTT. Translating it yields CATSPGGENTEAFF.

The chain is built from TRBV12-3 or TRBV12-4 and TRBJ2-2; no clear D gene. V lost 3 bases, J lost 4 bases, and 9 bases lay in between. There are 14 residues in the CDR3. CDR3 sequence (DNA): TGTGCCAGCAGTTTCGGGCAGATCACCGGGGAGCTGTTTTTT. Amino acid sequence: CASSFGQITGELFF.

This clonotype was observed a few times. In nucleotides, the CDR3 is TGCAGTGCTAGAGAGGCGGGGGCGATCAATCAGCCCCAGCATTTT. This sequence encodes CSAREAGAINQPQHF. This chain connects TRBV20-1 to TRBJ1-5; D may be TRBD1 (6 bases). The CDR3 consists of 15 residues. Trimming pared 0 bases from V and 3 bases from J, leaving 12 bases between. Germline loops: CDR1 DFQATT, CDR2 SNEGSKA (reference sequence).

This chain connects TRBV14 to TRBJ2-5; D gene unclear. CDR3 size: 13 residues. Germline V gene sequence: CDR1 SGHDN, CDR2 FVKESK. The V and J ends lost 2 bases and 4 bases respectively, with 8 bases between them. The CDR3 region has the DNA TGTGCCAGCAGCCAACAGGTTTTAGAGACCCAGTACTTC. The encoded protein is CASSQQVLETQYF.

In this sample, this clonotype turned up a few times. The CDR3 loop is CASSELAGGYEQYF. The CDR3 coding sequence is TGTGCCAGCAGTGAGCTAGCGGGAGGCTACGAGCAGTACTTC. The chain is built from TRBV6-6 and TRBJ2-7, with 11 bases aligning to TRBD2. Germline V gene lookup returns CDR1 MNHNY and CDR2 SVGAGI (reference sequence). V was pared by 5 bases and J by 3 bases, with 3 bases of the junction left unmatched. The CDR3 runs to 14 residues.

The chain combines TRBV5-4 with TRBJ1-3; D is uncertain. CDR1 and CDR2 (germline): SGHNT, YYREEE (reference sequence). The CDR3 is 15 residues long. The V end was cut by 1 base, the J end by 3 bases, with 11 bases between. The CDR3 protein is CASSLRSAGGNTIYF. The CDR3 DNA follows: TGTGCCAGCAGCTTGAGGTCGGCCGGTGGAAACACCATATATTTT.

This clonotype was recorded a few times. J is TRBJ1-5 and V is TRBV20-1, with 10 nucleotides matching TRBD1. The length of the CDR3 is 16 residues. Germline lookup yields CDR1 DFQATT and CDR2 SNEGSKA (reference sequence). The ends lost 4 bases at V and 0 bases at J; junction bases unmatched: 6. CDR3 residues: CSATDRGDYSNQPQHF. In DNA, the CDR3 is TGCAGTGCTACGGACAGGGGGGATTATAGCAATCAGCCCCAGCATTTT.

This clonotype was picked up many times. The chain uses TRBV10-3 and TRBJ1-5; tentatively, D is TRBD1 (6 bases). CDR1 ENHRY and CDR2 SYGVKD come from the germline V gene. This CDR3 region has 13 residues. Trimming cost V 7 bases and J 3 bases, with 10 bases left between them. The CDR3 loop is CAIKGQNNQPQHF. The CDR3 nucleotides read TGTGCCATCAAGGGACAAAACAATCAGCCCCAGCATTTT.

This clonotype occurred a few times. V gene TRBV4-2 combines with J gene TRBJ2-1; TRBD2 matches at 11 bases. Per germline, CDR1 LGHNA and CDR2 YNFKEQ. The CDR3 totals 15 residues. The trim removed 3 bases at V and 5 bases at J, leaving 3 bases unmatched. CDR3 bases: TGTGCCAGCAGCCAGGGGACTAGCGGTAACAATGAGCAGTTCTTC. Translation gives CASSQGTSGNNEQFF.

This clonotype was detected only a few times. The rearrangement joins TRBV15 to TRBJ2-3, with 14 bases aligning to TRBD2. The trim removed 0 bases at V and 6 bases at J, leaving 8 bases unmatched. Germline V gives CDR1 LNHNV, CDR2 YYDKDF (reference sequence). The CDR3 totals 18 residues. CDR3 nucleotides: TGTGCCACCAGCAGAGAAAGAGGACTAGCGGGGGGTTCGGATACGCAGTATTTT. It codes for CATSRERGLAGGSDTQYF.

This clonotype has a count of ten or more. The chain links TRBV6-5 to TRBJ2-3; the D is unclear. This CDR3 spans 11 amino acids. V gave up 6 bases and J gave up 1 base, with 2 bases separating them. Germline V gives CDR1 MNHEY, CDR2 SVGAGI. The CDR3 DNA follows: TGTGCCAGCAGGCGCACAGATACGCAGTATTTT. Its protein is CASRRTDTQYF.

This clonotype was counted many times. The CDR3 protein is CASSQDPGRTGEQFF. The CDR3 nucleotides are TGCGCCAGCAGCCAAGATCCGGGTCGAACCGGGGAGCAGTTCTTC. The chain joins TRBV4-1 to TRBJ2-1, with D hard to call. The CDR3 totals 15 residues. V was cut by 0 bases and J by 10 bases, with 16 bases left in between. Germline CDR1 and CDR2: MGHRA and YSYEKL.

The table lists this clonotype with many counts. This chain links TRBV7-2 with TRBJ2-5, with 13 nucleotides matching TRBD2. V lost 5 bases and J lost 0; bases outside the gene matches: 21. Germline V CDR1 and CDR2: SGHTA, FQGNSA. The CDR3 runs to 22 residues. The CDR3 sequence: CASSPGTSGTYSFIGYQETQYF. CDR3 in DNA: TGTGCCAGCAGCCCCGGGACTAGCGGGACCTACTCCTTTATCGGGTACCAAGAGACCCAGTACTTC.

This clonotype came up many times. V and J are TRBV12-3 or TRBV12-4 and TRBJ2-3; a possible D gene is TRBD1 (5 bases). There are 12 residues in the CDR3. Between the trimmed V and J ends, which lost 5 bases and 6 bases, there was a span of 9 bases. As DNA, the CDR3 is TGTGCCAGCAGTAGGGGCTGGGATACGCAGTATTTT. Its translation is CASSRGWDTQYF.

At least ten counts were recorded for this clonotype. This chain joins TRBV4-2 and TRBJ1-1, with no clear D. CDR3 length: 16 residues. The germline V gene has CDR1 LGHNA and CDR2 YNFKEQ. V shed 4 bases and J shed 3 bases, with 18 bases lying between them. The CDR3 DNA sequence: TGTGCCAGCAGCCGCAGGCCAGGAGACAAGGACACTGAAGCTTTCTTT. Translated, it gives CASSRRPGDKDTEAFF.